This T cell receptor (beta chain) was documented in a study of T cell repertoires in cytomegalovirus infection. TCRdb fed the reads into MiXCR, producing one record per CDR3 protein. The sample yields around 300,000 distinct CDR3 sequences, around 25% seen once. This clonotype was counted only a few times. The CDR3 has 16 residues. Trimming removed 4 bases from V and 0 bases from J; junction bases left unmatched: 3. CDR1 SGHNT and CDR2 YYREEE come from the germline V gene (reference sequence). The receptor's source is a human donor in good health (CMV status not recorded). Some clones in this sample may be carry-over from other donors' samples. V is TRBV5-4 and J is TRBJ2-5; 13 bases align to TRBD2. The specimen was PBMCs. The CDR3 DNA follows: TGTGCCAGCAGCCCGGGACTAGCGGGAAACCAAGAGACCCAGTACTTC. Its protein product is CASSPGLAGNQETQYF. Full variable domain (rest looked up from reference TRBV5-4 and TRBJ2-5): ETGVTQSPTHLIKTRGQQVTLRCSSQSGHNTVSWYQQALGQGPQFIFQYYREEENGRGNFPPRFSGLQFPNYSSELNVNALELDDSALYLCASSPGLAGNQETQYFGPGTRLLVL.